The 2 T cell receptor beta chains in this list originate from one sample, sequenced in a study of shared clonotypes between healthy human individuals. CD45RO-negative, CCR7-positively selected cells formed the naive CD8 fraction, excluding terminally differentiated effector memory CD45RA+ cells. Profiled with immunoSEQ multiplex PCR; TCRdb holds only in-frame clones, not every one. This repertoire shows about 870,000 clones, approximately 92% found once; its top ten account for less than 25%. The material sequenced was naive CD8+ T cells sorted from blood. These TCRs come from a man aged 30 to 45 in good health.

The chain is built from TRBV5-1 and TRBJ2-1; D possibly matches TRBD1 or TRBD2 (5 bases each). Between the trimmed V and J ends, which lost 3 bases and 10 bases, there was a span of 17 bases. The CDR3 is made up of 14 amino acids. CDR1 and CDR2 (germline): SGHRS, YFSETQ. CDR3 coding DNA: TGCGCCAGCAGCTACACGGGACCCTTCGGGGAGCAGTTCTTC. Amino acids: CASSYTGPFGEQFF.

This clone was seen at least ten times. This sample also contains other DNA sequences that code for the same CDR3. The rearrangement joins TRBV28 to TRBJ1-2; D not resolved. Per germline, CDR1 MDHEN and CDR2 SYDVKM. V was cut by 6 bases and J by 2 bases, with 4 bases left in between. This CDR3 is built from 11 residues. The CDR3 region is CASSENYGYTF. In DNA, the CDR3 is TGTGCCAGCAGCGAGAACTATGGCTACACCTTC.